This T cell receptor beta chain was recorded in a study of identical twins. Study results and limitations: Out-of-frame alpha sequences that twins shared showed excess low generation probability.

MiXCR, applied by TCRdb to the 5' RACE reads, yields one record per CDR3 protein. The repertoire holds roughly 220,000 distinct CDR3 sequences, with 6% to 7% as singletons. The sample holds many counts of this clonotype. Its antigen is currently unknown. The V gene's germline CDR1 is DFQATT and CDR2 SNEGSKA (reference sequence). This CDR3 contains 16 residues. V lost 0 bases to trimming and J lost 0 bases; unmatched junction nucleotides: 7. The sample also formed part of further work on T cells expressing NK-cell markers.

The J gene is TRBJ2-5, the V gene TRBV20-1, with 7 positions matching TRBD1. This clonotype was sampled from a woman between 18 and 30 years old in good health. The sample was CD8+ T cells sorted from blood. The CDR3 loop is CSARDLSTGNQETQYF. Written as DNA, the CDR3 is TGCAGTGCTAGAGATTTATCGACAGGGAACCAAGAGACCCAGTACTTC.